This T cell receptor (beta chain) was obtained from a study of cytomegalovirus exposure and HLA in healthy donors. Overall study results and limits: Most CMV-associated TCR beta chains were later found to appear HLA-restricted. An assumption of roughly uniform sequencing depth across donors underlay the presence/absence analyses. The authors excluded some V segments, including TRBV6-2 and TRBV6-3, as indistinguishable. The study labeled 150 to 200 TCR beta chains cytomegalovirus-associated.

Concerning this clone: Its antigen is undetermined.

The study ran its PCR with 60 Vbeta and 13 Jbeta primers. TCRdb's copy holds only in-frame clones and misses some; the assay was immunoSEQ multiplex PCR. The sample consists of 150,000 to 200,000 clones, 60% to 80% of them appearing once. After removal of 4 bases from V and 4 bases from J, the junction contained 7 bases not matched to a gene. Germline loops: CDR1 SGDLS, CDR2 YYNGEE. The CDR3 runs 16 residues. The V gene is TRBV9, the J gene TRBJ2-6; 8 bases match TRBD1. The clonotype comes from a man aged 50-59 years in good health and CMV-seropositive. Material: PBMCs. The CDR3 sequence is CASSPGQGTGANVLTF. CDR3 nucleotides: TGTGCCAGCAGCCCCGGACAGGGTACCGGGGCCAACGTCCTGACTTTC.